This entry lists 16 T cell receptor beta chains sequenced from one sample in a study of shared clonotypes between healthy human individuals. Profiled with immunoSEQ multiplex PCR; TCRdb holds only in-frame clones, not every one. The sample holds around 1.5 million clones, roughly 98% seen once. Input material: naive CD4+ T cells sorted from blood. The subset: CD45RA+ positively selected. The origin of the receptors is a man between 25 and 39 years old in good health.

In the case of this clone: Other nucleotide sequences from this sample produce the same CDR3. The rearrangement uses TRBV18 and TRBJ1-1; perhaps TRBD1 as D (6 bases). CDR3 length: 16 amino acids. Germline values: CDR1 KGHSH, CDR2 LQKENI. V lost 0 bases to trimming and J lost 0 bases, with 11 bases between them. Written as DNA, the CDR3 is TGTGCCAGCTCACCACCCGGACAGAGAATGAACACTGAAGCTTTCTTT. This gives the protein CASSPPGQRMNTEAFF.

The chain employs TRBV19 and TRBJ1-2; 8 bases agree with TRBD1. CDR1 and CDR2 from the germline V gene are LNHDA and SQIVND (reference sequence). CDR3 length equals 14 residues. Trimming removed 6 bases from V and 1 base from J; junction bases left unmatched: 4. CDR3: CASRMTGVNYGYTF. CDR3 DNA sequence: TGTGCCAGTAGAATGACAGGGGTTAACTATGGCTACACCTTC.

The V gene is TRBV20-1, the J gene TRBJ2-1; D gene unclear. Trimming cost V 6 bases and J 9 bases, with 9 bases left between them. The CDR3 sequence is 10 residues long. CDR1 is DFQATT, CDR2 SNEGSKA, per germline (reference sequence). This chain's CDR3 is CSAIQGEQFF. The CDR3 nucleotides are TGCAGTGCCATCCAAGGTGAGCAGTTCTTC.

The CDR3 nucleotides read TGTGCCACGCGGGGGGCCCGGAATCAGCCCCAGCATTTT. Residues: CATRGARNQPQHF. The chain uses TRBV15 and TRBJ1-5; tentatively, D is TRBD1 (6 bases). CDR3 length equals 13 residues. Germline V gene sequence: CDR1 LNHNV, CDR2 YYDKDF (reference sequence). V lost 9 bases and J 4 bases, leaving 13 bases between the germline ends.

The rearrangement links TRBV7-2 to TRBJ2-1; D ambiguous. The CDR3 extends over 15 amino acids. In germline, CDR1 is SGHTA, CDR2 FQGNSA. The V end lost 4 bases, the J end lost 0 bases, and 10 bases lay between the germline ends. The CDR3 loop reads CASSSSASSYNEQFF. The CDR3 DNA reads TGTGCCAGCAGCTCCTCGGCGAGCTCCTACAATGAGCAGTTCTTC.

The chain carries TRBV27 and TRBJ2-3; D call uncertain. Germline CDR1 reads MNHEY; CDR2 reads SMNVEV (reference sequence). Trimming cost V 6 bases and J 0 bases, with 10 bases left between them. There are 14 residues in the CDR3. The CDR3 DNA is TGTGCCAGCAGCTTGACCATTAGCACAGATACGCAGTATTTT. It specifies CASSLTISTDTQYF.

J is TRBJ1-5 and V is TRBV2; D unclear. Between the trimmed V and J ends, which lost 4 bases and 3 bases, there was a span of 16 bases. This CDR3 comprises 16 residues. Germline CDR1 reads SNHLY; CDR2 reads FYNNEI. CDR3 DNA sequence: TGTGCCAGCAGTGTTCCAGGACTCCGGGCCAATCAGCCCCAGCATTTT. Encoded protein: CASSVPGLRANQPQHF.

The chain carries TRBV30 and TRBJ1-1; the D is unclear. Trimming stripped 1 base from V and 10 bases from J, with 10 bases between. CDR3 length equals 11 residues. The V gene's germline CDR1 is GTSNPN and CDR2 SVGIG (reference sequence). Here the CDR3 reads CAWSGLETAFF. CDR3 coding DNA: TGTGCCTGGAGTGGACTCGAGACAGCTTTCTTT.

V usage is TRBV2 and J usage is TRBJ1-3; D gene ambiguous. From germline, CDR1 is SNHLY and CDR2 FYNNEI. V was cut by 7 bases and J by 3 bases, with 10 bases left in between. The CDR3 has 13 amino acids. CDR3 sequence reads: CASNSRVGNTIYF. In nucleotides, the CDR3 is TGTGCCAGCAATTCCAGAGTTGGAAACACCATATATTTT.

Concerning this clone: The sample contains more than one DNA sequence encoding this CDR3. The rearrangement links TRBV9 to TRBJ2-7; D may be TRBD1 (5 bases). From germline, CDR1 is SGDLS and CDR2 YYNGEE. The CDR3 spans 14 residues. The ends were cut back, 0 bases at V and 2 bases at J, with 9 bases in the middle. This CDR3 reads CASSVGQGPYEQYF. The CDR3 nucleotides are TGTGCCAGCAGCGTAGGTCAGGGTCCCTACGAGCAGTACTTC.

CDR3 amino acids: CASIQGTSSNEQFF. As DNA, the CDR3 is TGCGCCAGCATTCAAGGGACTAGCTCCAATGAGCAGTTCTTC. The V call is TRBV5-1, the J call TRBJ2-1, with 9 bases identical to TRBD2. The germline gives CDR1 SGHRS, CDR2 YFSETQ. This CDR3 spans 14 amino acids. V was pared by 6 bases and J by 6 bases, with 7 bases of the junction left unmatched.

The CDR3 bases are TGTGCCAGCAGTTTGCCAAGCTTCGACTCGAACTATGGCTACACCTTC. Protein: CASSLPSFDSNYGYTF. The J gene is TRBJ1-2, the V gene TRBV28; D is ambiguous. The CDR3 spans 16 residues. V was clipped by 3 bases and J by 2 bases, with 16 bases between them. Germline V lookup: CDR1 MDHEN, CDR2 SYDVKM.

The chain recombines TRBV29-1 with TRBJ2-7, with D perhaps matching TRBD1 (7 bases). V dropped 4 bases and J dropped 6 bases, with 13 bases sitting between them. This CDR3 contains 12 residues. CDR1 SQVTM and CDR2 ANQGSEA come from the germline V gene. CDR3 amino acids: CSVARGDGEQYF. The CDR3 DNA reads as TGCAGCGTTGCCAGGGGGGACGGCGAGCAGTACTTC.

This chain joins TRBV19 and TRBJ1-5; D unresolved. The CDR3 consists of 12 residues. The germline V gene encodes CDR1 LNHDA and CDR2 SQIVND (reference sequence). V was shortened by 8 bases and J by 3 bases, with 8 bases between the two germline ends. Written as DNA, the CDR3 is TGTGCCAGTGCAGCCTACAATCAGCCCCAGCATTTT. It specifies CASAAYNQPQHF. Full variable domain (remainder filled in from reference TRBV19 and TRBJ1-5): DGGITQSPKYLFRKEGQNVTLSCEQNLNHDAMYWYRQDPGQGLRLIYYSQIVNDFQKGDIAEGYSVSREKKESFPLTVTSAQKNPTAFYLCASAAYNQPQHFGDGTRLSIL.

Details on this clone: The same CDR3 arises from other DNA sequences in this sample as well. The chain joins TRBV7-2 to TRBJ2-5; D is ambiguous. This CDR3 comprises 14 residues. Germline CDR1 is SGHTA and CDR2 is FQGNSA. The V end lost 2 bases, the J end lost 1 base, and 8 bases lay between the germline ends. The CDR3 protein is CASSLRAGQETQYF. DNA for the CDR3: TGTGCCAGCAGCTTAAGGGCCGGCCAAGAGACCCAGTACTTC.

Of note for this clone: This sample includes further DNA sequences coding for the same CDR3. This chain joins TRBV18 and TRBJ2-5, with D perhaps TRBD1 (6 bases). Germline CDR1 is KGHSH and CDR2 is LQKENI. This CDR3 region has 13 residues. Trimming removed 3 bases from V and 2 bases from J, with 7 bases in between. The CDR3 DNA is TGTGCCAGCTCACCCGACAGGCAAGAGACCCAGTACTTC. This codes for CASSPDRQETQYF.